The TCR beta chain under discussion was sequenced for a study of blood T cell repertoires in COVID-19. Background on the study: T cells, B-cell-depleted T cells, or PBMCs supplied cDNA or gDNA.

The data were produced by immunoSEQ multiplex PCR, yet TCRdb's version contains in-frame clones alone and is incomplete. The sample includes more than 150,000 clones, around 79% of them seen just once. Germline V gives CDR1 SNHLY, CDR2 FYNNEI. The V and J ends lost 2 bases and 5 bases respectively, with 12 bases between them. CDR3 length: 14 residues. The sample was peripheral blood. The V call is TRBV2, the J call TRBJ1-2; maybe TRBD1 (6 bases). The clonotype was recovered from a man between 45 and 60 years old who had recovered from COVID-19. CDR3 nucleotide sequence: TGTGCCAGCAGTGAAACGAGCCAGGGGTATGGCTACACCTTC. It codes for CASSETSQGYGYTF.